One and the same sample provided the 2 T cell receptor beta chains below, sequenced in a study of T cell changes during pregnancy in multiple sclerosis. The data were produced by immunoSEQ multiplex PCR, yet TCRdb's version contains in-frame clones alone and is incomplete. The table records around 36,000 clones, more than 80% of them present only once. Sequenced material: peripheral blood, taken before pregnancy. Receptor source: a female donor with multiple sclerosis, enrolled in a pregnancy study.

The chain's CDR3 is CASRAGTGKTEAFF. CDR3 nucleotide sequence: TGTGCCAGCAGAGCCGGGACAGGGAAAACTGAAGCTTTCTTT. The chain uses TRBV6-5 and TRBJ1-1, with TRBD1 matching over 9 bases. Trimming took 6 bases from V and 5 from J; bases not matched to a gene: 7. This CDR3 contains 14 residues. Germline CDR1 reads MNHEY; CDR2 reads SVGAGI.

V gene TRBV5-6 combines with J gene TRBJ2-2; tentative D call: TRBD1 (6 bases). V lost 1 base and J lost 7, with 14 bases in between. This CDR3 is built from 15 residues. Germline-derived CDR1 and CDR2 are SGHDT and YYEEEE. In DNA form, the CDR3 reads TGTGCCAGCAGCTTGTTGGTCAGGGGCGTCGGGGAGCTGTTTTTT. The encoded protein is CASSLLVRGVGELFF.